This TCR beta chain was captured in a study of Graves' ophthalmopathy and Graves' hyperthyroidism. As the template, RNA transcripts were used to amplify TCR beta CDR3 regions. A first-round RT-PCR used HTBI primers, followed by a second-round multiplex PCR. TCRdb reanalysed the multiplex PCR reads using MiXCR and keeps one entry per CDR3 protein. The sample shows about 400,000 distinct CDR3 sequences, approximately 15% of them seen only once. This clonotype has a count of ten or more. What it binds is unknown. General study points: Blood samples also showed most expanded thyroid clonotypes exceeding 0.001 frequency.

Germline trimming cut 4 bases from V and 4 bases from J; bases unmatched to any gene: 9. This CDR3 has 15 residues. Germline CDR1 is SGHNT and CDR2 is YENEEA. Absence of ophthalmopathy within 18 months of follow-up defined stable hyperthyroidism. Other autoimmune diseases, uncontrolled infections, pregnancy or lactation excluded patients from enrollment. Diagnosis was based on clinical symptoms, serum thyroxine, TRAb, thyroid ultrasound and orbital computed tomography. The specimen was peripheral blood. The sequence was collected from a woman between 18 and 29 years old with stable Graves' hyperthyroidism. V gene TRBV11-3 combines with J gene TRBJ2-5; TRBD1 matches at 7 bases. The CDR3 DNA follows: TGTGCCAGCAGCTCAGGGGGACGGGACCCAGAGACCCAGTACTTC. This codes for CASSSGGRDPETQYF.